A single sample is the source of the 5 T cell receptor beta chains below, sequenced in a study of T cell changes during pregnancy in multiple sclerosis. Sequencing was performed with immunoSEQ multiplex PCR; in TCRdb, only in-frame clones are kept and a portion is missing. The sample yields roughly 80,000 clones, approximately 89% seen once. Here the sequenced sample was peripheral blood, taken before pregnancy. These receptors originate from a female donor with multiple sclerosis, enrolled in a pregnancy study.

The chain recombines TRBV15 with TRBJ1-2; TRBD1 is a possible D gene (5 bases). Trimming shortened V by 0 bases and J by 4 bases, and 9 bases separated the two germline ends. Per the germline V gene, CDR1 is LNHNV and CDR2 is YYDKDF (reference sequence). The CDR3 is made up of 14 amino acids. CDR3 coding DNA: TGTGCCACCAGCAGAGATCAAGGGGTCTATGGCTACACCTTC. Protein product: CATSRDQGVYGYTF.

This chain links TRBV5-4 with TRBJ2-1; TRBD2 might be the D (5 bases). Germline-derived CDR1 and CDR2 are SGHNT and YYREEE (reference sequence). This CDR3 spans 14 amino acids. The V end was cut by 0 bases, the J end by 3 bases, with 7 bases between. The CDR3 region is CASSLGGYYNEQFF. The CDR3 region has the DNA TGTGCCAGCAGCTTGGGAGGGTACTACAATGAGCAGTTCTTC.

The gene calls are TRBV18 and TRBJ2-1, with 13 bases fitting TRBD2. The germline V gene has CDR1 KGHSH and CDR2 LQKENI. This CDR3 comprises 17 residues. The junction had 9 bases not matched to a gene; V was cut back by 6 bases and J by 4 bases. Here the CDR3 reads CASSPGTSGTAYNEQFF. The CDR3 DNA sequence: TGTGCCAGCTCGCCCGGGACTAGCGGGACCGCTTACAATGAGCAGTTCTTC.

The chain links TRBV2 to TRBJ1-5; a weak D match, TRBD1 (5 bases). This CDR3 is 14 amino acids long. V was shortened by 3 bases and J by 11 bases, with 17 bases between the two germline ends. CDR1 and CDR2 (germline): SNHLY, FYNNEI. In DNA, the CDR3 is TGTGCCAGCAGTGAGGGCAGGGCGCGGGGGACCCAGCATTTT. This encodes CASSEGRARGTQHF.

V usage is TRBV7-9 and J usage is TRBJ1-1; D unresolved. CDR3 length: 16 amino acids. The V gene lost 2 bases and the J gene lost 3 bases, with 16 bases spanning the gap. The germline gives CDR1 SEHNR, CDR2 FQNEAQ (reference sequence). The CDR3 bases are TGTGCCAGCAGCTTAACCTTACGACACCCCCACACTGAAGCTTTCTTT. Amino acids: CASSLTLRHPHTEAFF.